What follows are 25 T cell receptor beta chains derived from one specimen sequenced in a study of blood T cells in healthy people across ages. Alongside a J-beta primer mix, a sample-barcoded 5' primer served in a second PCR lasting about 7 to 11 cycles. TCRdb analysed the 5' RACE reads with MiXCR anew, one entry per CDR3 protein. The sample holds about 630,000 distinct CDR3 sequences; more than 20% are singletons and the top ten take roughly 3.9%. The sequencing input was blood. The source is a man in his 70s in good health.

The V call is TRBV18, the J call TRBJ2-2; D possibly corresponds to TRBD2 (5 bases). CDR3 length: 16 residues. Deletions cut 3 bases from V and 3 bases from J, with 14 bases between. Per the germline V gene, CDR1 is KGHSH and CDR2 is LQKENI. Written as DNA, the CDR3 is TGTGCCAGCTCACCGACCCTATCGGGGTACACCGGGGAGCTGTTTTTT. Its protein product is CASSPTLSGYTGELFF.

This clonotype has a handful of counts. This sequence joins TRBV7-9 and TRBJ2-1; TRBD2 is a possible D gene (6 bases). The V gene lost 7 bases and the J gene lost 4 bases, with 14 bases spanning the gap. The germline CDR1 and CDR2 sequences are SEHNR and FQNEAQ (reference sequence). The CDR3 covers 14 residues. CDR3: CASIGLAPYNEQFF. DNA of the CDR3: TGTGCCAGCATCGGGCTAGCGCCTTACAATGAGCAGTTCTTC.

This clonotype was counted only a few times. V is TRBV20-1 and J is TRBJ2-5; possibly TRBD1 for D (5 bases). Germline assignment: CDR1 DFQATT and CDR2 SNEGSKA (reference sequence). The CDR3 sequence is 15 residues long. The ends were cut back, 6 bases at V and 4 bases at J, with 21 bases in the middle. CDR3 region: CSAAPRGSGRETQYF. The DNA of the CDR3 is TGCAGTGCCGCCCCTAGAGGATCAGGGCGAGAGACCCAGTACTTC.

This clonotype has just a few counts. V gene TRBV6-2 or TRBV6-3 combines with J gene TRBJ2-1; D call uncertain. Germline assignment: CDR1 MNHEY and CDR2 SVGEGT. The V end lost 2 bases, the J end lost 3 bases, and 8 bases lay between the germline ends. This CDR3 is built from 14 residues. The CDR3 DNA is TGTGCCAGCAGTTACGCGGCAGGCTACAATGAGCAGTTCTTC. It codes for CASSYAAGYNEQFF.

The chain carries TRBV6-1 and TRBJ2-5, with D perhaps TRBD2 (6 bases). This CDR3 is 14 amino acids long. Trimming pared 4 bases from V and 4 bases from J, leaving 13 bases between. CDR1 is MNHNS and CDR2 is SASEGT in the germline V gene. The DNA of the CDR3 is TGTGCCAGCAGTGTTGGCGGGAACAGAGAGACCCAGTACTTC. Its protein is CASSVGGNRETQYF.

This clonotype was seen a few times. The CDR3 loop reads CAISETGTAGLAVQYF. CDR3 nucleotide sequence: TGTGCCATCAGTGAGACCGGGACAGCGGGACTAGCGGTGCAGTACTTC. The chain is built from TRBV10-3 and TRBJ2-7; TRBD2 matches 11 bases. CDR1 is ENHRY, CDR2 SYGVKD, per germline. The ends lost 2 bases at V and 9 bases at J; junction bases unmatched: 12. The CDR3 is 16 amino acids.

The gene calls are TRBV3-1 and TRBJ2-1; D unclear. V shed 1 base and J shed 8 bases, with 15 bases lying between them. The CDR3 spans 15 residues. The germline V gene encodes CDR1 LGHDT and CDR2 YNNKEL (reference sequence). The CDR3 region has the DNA TGTGCCAGCAGCCAAGTCTCCCTAGGAAGGGATGAGCAGTTCTTC. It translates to CASSQVSLGRDEQFF.

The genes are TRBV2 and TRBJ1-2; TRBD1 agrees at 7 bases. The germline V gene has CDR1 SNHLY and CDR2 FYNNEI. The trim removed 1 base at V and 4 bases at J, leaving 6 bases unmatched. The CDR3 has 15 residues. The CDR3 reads CASSEDRGWGYGYTF. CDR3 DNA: TGTGCCAGCAGTGAAGACAGGGGCTGGGGCTATGGCTACACCTTC. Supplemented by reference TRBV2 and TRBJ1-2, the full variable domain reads EPEVTQTPSHQVTQMGQEVILRCVPISNHLYFYWYRQILGQKVEFLVSFYNNEISEKSEIFDDQFSVERPDGSNFTLKIRSTKLEDSAMYFCASSEDRGWGYGYTFGSGTRLTVV.

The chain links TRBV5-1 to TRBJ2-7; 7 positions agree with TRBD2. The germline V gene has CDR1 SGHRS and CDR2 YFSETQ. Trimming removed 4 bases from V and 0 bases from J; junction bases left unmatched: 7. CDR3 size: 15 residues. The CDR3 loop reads CASSGISSGSYEQYF. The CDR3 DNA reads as TGCGCCAGCAGCGGAATTTCTAGCGGCTCCTACGAGCAGTACTTC.

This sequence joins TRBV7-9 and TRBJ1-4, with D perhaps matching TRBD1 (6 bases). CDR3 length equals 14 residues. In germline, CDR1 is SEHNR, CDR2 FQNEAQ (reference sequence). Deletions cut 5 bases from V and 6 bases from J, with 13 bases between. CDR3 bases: TGTGCCAGCAGCCGCGACAGGACGGATGAAAAACTGTTTTTT. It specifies CASSRDRTDEKLFF.

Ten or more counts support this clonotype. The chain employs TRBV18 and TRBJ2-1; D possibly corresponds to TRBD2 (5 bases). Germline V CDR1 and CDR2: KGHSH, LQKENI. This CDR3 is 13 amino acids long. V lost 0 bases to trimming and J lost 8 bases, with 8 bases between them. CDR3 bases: TGTGCCAGCTCACCACCTGCTAGCTATGAGCAGTTCTTC. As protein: CASSPPASYEQFF.

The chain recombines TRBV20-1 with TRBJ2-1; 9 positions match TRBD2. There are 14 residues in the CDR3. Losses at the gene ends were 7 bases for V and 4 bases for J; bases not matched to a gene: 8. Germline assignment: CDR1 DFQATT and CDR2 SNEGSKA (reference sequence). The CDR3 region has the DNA TGCAGTGTGGTTAGCGGGAGAGGTTACAATGAGCAGTTCTTC. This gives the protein CSVVSGRGYNEQFF.

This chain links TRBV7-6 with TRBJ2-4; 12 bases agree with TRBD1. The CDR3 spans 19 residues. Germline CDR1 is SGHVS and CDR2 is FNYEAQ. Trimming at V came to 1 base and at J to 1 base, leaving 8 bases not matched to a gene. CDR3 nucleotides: TGTGCCAGCAGCTTAGGGTCGGGACAGGGGGCTGAGGCCAAAAACATTCAGTACTTC. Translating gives CASSLGSGQGAEAKNIQYF.

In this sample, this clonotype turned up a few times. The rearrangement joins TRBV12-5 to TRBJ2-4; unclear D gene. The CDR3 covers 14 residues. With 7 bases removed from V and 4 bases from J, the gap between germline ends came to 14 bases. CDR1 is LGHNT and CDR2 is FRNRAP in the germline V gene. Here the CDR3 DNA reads TGTGCTAGTGCCCCACCGGGTCTTAAAAACATTCAGTACTTC. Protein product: CASAPPGLKNIQYF.

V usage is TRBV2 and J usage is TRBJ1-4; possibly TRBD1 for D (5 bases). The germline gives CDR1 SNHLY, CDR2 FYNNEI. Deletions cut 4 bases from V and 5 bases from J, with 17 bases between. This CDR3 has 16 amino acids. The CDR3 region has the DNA TGTGCCAGCAGTGCTCGAGGGGCCGGCGGAAATGAAAAACTGTTTTTT. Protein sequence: CASSARGAGGNEKLFF. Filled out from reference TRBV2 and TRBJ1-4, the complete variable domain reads EPEVTQTPSHQVTQMGQEVILRCVPISNHLYFYWYRQILGQKVEFLVSFYNNEISEKSEIFDDQFSVERPDGSNFTLKIRSTKLEDSAMYFCASSARGAGGNEKLFFGSGTQLSVL.

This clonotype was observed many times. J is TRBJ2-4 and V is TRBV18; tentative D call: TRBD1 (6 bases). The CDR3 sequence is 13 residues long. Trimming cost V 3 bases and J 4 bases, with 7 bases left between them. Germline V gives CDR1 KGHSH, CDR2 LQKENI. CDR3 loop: CASSPGQKNIQYF. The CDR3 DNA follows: TGTGCCAGCTCACCCGGACAGAAAAACATTCAGTACTTC.

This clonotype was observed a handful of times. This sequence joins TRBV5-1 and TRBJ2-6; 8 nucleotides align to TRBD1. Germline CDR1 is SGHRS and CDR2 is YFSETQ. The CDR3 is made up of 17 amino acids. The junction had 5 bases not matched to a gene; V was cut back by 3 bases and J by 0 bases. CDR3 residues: CASSSGQANSGANVLTF. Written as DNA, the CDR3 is TGCGCCAGCAGCTCGGGACAGGCCAACTCTGGGGCCAACGTCCTGACTTTC.

The CDR3 spells CSARAGGWYNEQFF. The CDR3 region has the DNA TGCAGTGCACGGGCGGGAGGGTGGTACAATGAGCAGTTCTTC. V and J are TRBV20-1 and TRBJ2-1; 9 nucleotides line up with TRBD2. The V gene's germline CDR1 is DFQATT and CDR2 SNEGSKA (reference sequence). The length of the CDR3 is 14 residues. V lost 6 bases to trimming and J lost 4 bases; unmatched junction nucleotides: 7.

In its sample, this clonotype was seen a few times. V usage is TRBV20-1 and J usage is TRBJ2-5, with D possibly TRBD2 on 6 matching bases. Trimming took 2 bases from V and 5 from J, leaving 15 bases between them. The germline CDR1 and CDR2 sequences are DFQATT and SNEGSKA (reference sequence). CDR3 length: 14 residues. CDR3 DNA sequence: TGCAGTGCTAGAAGGGACTCTTCGGGGGAGACCCAGTACTTC. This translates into CSARRDSSGETQYF.

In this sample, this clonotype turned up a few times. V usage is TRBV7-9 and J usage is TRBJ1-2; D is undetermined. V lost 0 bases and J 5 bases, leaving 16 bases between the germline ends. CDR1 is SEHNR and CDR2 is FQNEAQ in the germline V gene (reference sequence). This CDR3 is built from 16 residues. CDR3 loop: CASSLAPVYSDYGYTF. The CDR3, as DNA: TGTGCCAGCAGCTTAGCACCGGTGTATTCGGATTATGGCTACACCTTC.

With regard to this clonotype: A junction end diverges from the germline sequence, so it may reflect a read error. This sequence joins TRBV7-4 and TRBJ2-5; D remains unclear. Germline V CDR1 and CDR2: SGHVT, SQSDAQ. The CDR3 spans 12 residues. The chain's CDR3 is CASSFHTGCPFF. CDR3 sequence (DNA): TGTGCCAGCAGCTTCCACACCGGGTGCCCGTTCTTC.

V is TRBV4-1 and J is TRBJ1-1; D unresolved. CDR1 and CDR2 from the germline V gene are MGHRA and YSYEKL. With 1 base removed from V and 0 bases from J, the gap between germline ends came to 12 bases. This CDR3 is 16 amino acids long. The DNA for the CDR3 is TGCGCCAGCAGCCAAGTACAGACTACTATGAACACTGAAGCTTTCTTT. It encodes CASSQVQTTMNTEAFF.

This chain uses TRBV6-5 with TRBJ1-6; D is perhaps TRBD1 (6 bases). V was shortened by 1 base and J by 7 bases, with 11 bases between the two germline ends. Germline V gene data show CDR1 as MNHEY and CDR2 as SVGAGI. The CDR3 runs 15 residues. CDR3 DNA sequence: TGTGCCAGCAGTTACTGGGGGCGCGGGAATTCACCCCTCCACTTT. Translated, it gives CASSYWGRGNSPLHF.

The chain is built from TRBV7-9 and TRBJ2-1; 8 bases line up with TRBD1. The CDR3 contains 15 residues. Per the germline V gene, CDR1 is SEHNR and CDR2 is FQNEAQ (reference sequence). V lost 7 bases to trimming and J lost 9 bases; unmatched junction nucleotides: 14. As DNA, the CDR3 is TGTGCCAGCACCCTTGCGCAGGGGGCGTTGACTGAGCAGTTCTTC. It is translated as CASTLAQGALTEQFF.

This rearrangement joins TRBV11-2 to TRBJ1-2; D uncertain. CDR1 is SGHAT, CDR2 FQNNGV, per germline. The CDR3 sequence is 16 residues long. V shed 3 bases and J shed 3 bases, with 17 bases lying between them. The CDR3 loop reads CASSLSSGGRDYGYTF. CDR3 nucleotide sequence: TGTGCCAGCAGCTTGTCCAGCGGAGGGCGGGACTATGGCTACACCTTC.